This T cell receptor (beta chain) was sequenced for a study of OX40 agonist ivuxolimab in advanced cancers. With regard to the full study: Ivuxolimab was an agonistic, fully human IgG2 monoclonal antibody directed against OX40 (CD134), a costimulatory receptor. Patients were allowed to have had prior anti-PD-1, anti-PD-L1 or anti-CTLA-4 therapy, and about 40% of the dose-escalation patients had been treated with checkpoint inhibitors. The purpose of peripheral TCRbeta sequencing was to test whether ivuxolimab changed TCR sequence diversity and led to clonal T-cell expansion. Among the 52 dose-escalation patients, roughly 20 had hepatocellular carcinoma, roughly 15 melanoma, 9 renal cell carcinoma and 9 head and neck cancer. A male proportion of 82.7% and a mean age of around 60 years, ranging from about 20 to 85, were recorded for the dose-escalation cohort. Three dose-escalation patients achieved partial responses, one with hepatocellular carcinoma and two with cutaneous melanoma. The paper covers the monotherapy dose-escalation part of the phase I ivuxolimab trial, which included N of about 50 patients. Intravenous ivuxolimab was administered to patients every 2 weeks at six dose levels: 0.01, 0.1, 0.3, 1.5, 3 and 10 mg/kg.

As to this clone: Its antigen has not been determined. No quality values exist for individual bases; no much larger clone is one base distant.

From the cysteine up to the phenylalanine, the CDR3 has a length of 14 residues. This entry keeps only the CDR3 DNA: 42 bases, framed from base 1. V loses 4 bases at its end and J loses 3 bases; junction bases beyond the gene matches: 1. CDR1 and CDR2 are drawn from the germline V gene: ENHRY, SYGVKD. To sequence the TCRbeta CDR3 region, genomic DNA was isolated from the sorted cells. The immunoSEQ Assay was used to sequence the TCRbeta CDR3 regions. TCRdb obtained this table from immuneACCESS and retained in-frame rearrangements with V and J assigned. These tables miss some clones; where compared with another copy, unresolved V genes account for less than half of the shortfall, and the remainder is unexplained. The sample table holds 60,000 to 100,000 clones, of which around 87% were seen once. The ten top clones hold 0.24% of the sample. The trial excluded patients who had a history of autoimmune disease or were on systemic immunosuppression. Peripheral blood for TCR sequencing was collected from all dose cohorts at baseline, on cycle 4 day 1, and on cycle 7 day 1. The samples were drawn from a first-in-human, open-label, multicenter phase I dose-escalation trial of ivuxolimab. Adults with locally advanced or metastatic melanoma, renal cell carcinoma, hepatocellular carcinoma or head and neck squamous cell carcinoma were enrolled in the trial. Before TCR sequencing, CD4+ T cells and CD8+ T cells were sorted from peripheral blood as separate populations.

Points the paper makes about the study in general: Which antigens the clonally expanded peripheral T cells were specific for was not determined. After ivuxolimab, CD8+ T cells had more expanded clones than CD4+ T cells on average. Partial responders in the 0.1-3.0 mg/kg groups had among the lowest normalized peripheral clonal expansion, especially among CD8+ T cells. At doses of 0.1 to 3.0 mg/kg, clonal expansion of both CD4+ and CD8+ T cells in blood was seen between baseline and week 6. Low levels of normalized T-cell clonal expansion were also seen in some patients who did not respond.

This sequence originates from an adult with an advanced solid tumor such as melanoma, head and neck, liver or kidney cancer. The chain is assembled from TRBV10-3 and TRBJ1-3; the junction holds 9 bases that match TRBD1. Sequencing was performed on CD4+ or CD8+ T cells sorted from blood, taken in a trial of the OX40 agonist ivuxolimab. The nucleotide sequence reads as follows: TGTGCCATCAGTGGACAGGGGGATGGAAACACCATATATTTT. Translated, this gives CAISGQGDGNTIYF.